Sequencing of this T cell receptor (beta chain) was carried out in a study of cytomegalovirus exposure and HLA in healthy donors. 60 Vbeta and 13 Jbeta primers were used in PCR. The protocol was immunoSEQ multiplex PCR, while the TCRdb copy is restricted to in-frame clones and leaves out a portion. This sample contains about 72,000 clones. The V end lost 4 bases, the J end lost 2 bases, and 10 bases lay between the germline ends. Germline V gene lookup returns CDR1 SGHRS and CDR2 YFSETQ. This CDR3 has 13 amino acids. The chain is built from TRBV5-1 and TRBJ2-7; tentative D call: TRBD2 (6 bases). The specimen was PBMCs. The receptor's source is a middle-aged man in good health and CMV-seropositive. The CDR3, as DNA: TGCGCCAGCAGCGGCGGGACGGCCTACGAGCAGTACTTC. Translated, it gives CASSGGTAYEQYF.